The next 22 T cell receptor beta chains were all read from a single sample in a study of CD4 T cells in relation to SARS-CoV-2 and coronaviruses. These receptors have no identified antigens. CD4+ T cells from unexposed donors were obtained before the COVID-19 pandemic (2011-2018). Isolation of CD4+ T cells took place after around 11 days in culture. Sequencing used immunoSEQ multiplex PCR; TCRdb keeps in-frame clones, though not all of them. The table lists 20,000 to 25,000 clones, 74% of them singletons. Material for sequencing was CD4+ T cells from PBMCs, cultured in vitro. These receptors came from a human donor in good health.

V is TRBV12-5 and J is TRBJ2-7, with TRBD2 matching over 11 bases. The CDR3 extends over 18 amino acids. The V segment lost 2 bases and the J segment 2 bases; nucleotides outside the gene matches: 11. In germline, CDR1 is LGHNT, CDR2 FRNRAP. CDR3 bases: TGTGCTAGTGGTTTGCTACCCCCCGGACTAGCGGGTACCTACGAGCAGTACTTC. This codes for CASGLLPPGLAGTYEQYF.

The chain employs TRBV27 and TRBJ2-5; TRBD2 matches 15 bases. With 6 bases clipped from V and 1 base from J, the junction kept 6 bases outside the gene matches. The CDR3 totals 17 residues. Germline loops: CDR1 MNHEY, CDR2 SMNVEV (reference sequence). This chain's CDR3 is CASRRGLAGGAQETQYF. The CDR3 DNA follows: TGTGCCAGCAGGCGCGGACTAGCGGGAGGGGCCCAAGAGACCCAGTACTTC.

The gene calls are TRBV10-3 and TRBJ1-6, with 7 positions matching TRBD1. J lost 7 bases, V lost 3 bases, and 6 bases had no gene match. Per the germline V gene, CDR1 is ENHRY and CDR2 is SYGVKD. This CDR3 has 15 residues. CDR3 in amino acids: CAISERDSINSPLHF. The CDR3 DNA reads TGTGCCATCAGTGAAAGGGACAGCATAAATTCACCCCTCCACTTT.

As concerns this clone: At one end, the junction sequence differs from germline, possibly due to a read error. CDR3: CASGLSGTSELF. The CDR3 DNA follows: TGTGCTAGTGGTTTGAGCGGGACTAGCGAGCTCTTC. This sequence joins TRBV12-5 and TRBJ2-1, with TRBD2 matching over 10 bases. Looked up from germline, CDR1 is LGHNT and CDR2 is FRNRAP. The CDR3 has 12 residues.

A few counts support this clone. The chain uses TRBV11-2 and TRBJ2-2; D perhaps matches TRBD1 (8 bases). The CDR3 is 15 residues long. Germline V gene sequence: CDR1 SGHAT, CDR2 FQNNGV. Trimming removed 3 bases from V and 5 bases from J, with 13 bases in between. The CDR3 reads CASSFLQGGTGELFF. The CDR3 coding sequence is TGTGCCAGCAGCTTTTTACAGGGGGGGACCGGGGAGCTGTTTTTT. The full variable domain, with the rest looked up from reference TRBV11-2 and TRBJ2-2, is EAGVAQSPRYKIIEKRQSVAFWCNPISGHATLYWYQQILGQGPKLLIQFQNNGVVDDSQLPKDRFSAERLKGVDSTLKIQPAKLEDSAVYLCASSFLQGGTGELFFGEGSRLTVL.

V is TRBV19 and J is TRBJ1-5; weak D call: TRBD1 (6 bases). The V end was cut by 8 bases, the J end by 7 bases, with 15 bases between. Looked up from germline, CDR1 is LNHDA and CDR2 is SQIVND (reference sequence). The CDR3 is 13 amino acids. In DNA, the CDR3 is TGTGCCAGTGGCGGGGGGGCCTGGCAGCCCCAGCATTTT. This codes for CASGGGAWQPQHF.

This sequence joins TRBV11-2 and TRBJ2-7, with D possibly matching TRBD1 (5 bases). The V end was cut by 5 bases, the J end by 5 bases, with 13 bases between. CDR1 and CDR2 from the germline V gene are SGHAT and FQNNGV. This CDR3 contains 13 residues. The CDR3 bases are TGTGCCAGCAGCAGGGGATCTGACCACGAGCAGTACTTC. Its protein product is CASSRGSDHEQYF.

The CDR3 region is CAIRGNTQGEKLFF. CDR3 coding DNA: TGTGCCATCAGAGGAAACACCCAGGGAGAAAAACTGTTTTTT. V gene TRBV10-3 combines with J gene TRBJ1-4; D may be TRBD1 (5 bases). With 6 bases removed from V and 8 bases from J, the gap between germline ends came to 16 bases. The CDR3 contains 14 residues. Germline-derived CDR1 and CDR2 are ENHRY and SYGVKD.

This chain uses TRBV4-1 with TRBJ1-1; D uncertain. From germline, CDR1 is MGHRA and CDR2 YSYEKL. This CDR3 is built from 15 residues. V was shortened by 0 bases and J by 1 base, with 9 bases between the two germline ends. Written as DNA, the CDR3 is TGCGCCAGCAGCCAAGATTATCCGAGGAACACTGAAGCTTTCTTT. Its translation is CASSQDYPRNTEAFF.

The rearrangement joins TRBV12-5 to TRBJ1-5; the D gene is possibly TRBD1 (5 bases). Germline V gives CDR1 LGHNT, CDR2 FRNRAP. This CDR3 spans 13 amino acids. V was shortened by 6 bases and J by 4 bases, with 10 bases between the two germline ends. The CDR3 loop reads CASGLDTNQPQHF. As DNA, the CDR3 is TGTGCTAGTGGCCTGGACACAAATCAGCCCCAGCATTTT. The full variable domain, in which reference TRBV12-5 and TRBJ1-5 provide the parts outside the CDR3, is DARVTQTPRHKVTEMGQEVTMRCQPILGHNTVFWYRQTMMQGLELLAYFRNRAPLDDSGMPKDRFSAEMPDATLATLKIQPSEPRDSAVYFCASGLDTNQPQHFGDGTRLSIL.

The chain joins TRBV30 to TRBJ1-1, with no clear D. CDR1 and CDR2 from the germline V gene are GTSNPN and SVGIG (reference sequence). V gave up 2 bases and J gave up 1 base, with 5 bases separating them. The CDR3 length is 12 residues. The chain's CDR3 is CAWSPSNTEAFF. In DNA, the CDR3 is TGTGCCTGGAGTCCATCGAACACTGAAGCTTTCTTT.

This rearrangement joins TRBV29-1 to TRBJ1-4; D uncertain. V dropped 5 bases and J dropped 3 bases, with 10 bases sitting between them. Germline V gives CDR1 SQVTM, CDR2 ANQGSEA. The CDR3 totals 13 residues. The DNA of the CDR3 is TGCAGCGTTTCGGAGGCAGCTAATGAAAAACTGTTTTTT. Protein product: CSVSEAANEKLFF.

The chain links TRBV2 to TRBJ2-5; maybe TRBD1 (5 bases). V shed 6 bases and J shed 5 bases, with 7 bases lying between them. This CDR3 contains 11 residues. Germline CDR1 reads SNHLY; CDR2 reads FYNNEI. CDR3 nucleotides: TGTGCCAGCAGCCCAGGGGAGACCCAGTACTTC. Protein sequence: CASSPGETQYF.

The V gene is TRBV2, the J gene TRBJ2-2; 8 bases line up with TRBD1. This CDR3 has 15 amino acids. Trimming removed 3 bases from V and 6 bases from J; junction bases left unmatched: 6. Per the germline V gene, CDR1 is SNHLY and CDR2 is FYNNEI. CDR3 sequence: CASSDRTGLSGELFF. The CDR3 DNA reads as TGTGCCAGCAGTGACAGGACAGGGTTGTCCGGGGAGCTGTTTTTT.

The CDR3 region has the DNA TGTGCCAGCAGTCCTGAATGGCCTAACACCGGGGAGCTGTTTTTT. It yields the protein CASSPEWPNTGELFF. The chain employs TRBV2 and TRBJ2-2; D gene unclear. CDR1 is SNHLY and CDR2 is FYNNEI in the germline V gene. V gave up 5 bases and J gave up 2 bases, with 12 bases separating them. This CDR3 has 15 residues. Full variable domain (rest looked up from reference TRBV2 and TRBJ2-2): EPEVTQTPSHQVTQMGQEVILRCVPISNHLYFYWYRQILGQKVEFLVSFYNNEISEKSEIFDDQFSVERPDGSNFTLKIRSTKLEDSAMYFCASSPEWPNTGELFFGEGSRLTVL.

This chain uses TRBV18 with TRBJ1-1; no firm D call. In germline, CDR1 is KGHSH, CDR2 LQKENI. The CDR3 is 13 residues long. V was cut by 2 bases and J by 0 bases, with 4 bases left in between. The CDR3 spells CASSPDMNTEAFF. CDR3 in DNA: TGTGCCAGCTCACCAGACATGAACACTGAAGCTTTCTTT.

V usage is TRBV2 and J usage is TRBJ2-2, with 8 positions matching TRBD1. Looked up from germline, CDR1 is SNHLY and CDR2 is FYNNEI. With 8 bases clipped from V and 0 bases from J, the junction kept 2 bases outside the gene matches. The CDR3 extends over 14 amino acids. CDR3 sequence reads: CASAGQANTGELFF. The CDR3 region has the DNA TGTGCCAGCGCGGGACAGGCGAACACCGGGGAGCTGTTTTTT.

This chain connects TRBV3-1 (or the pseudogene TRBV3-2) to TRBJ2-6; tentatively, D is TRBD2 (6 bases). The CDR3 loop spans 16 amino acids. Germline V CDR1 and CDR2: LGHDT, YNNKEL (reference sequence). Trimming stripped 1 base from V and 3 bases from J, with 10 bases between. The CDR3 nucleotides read TGTGCCAGCAGCCAAGTAGGAGGGCGTGGGGCCAACGTCCTGACTTTC. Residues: CASSQVGGRGANVLTF.

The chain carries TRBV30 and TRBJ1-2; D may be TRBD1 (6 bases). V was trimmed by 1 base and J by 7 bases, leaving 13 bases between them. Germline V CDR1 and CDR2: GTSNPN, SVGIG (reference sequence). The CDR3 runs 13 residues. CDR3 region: CAWSEGVRVGYTF. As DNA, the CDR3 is TGTGCCTGGAGTGAGGGGGTTAGGGTTGGCTACACCTTC.

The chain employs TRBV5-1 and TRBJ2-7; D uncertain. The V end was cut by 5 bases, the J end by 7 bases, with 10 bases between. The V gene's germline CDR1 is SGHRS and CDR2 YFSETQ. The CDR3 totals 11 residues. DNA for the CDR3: TGCGCCAGCAGTTATCCAGGAGAGCAGTACTTC. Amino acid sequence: CASSYPGEQYF.

For the CDR3, the DNA is TGTGCCTGGAGAAAAGGGACTAGCGGGAGTCGGGATACGCAGTATTTT. Translation gives CAWRKGTSGSRDTQYF. The V and J genes are TRBV30 and TRBJ2-3; 14 nucleotides align to TRBD2. The J segment lost 6 bases and the V segment lost 3 bases, leaving 8 bases of the junction unmatched. Looked up from germline, CDR1 is GTSNPN and CDR2 is SVGIG (reference sequence). The CDR3 runs 16 residues.

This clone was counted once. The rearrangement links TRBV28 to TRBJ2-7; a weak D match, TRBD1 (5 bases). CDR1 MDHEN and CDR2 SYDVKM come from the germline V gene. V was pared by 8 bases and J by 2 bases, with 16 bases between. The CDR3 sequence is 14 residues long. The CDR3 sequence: CASYGAKGTYEQYF. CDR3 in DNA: TGTGCCAGCTATGGGGCAAAAGGGACCTACGAGCAGTACTTC.